These T cell receptor gamma chains were read from a single sample in a study of intestinal T cells in coeliac disease. TCRdb re-processed the multiplex PCR reads using CATT. Counted here are over 700 gamma-chain clones, approximately 49% occurring once; the ten biggest clones make up 16%. The sample was a duodenal biopsy. The origin of the receptors is a human donor with celiac disease. Each CDR3 is given with its conserved first and last residue. Clone size is not always given. Where it is, it says once, few, many or a class for expanded clones.

j_call,clone_size,v_call,cdr3_nt,cdr3_aa
TRGJP2,NA,TRGV8,TGTGCCACCTGGGATGACCCGAGGAGTGTAGTTGGAATCAAGACGTTT,CATWDDPRSVVGIKTF
TRGJ1/TRGJ2,NA,TRGV3,TGTGCCACCTTGGGTAGGAATTATAAGAAACTCTTT,CATLGRNYKKLF
TRGJ1/TRGJ2,few,TRGV8,TGTGCCACCTGGGATACCGTAAGTAAACTCTTT,CATWDTVSKLF
TRGJ1/TRGJ2,once,TRGV4,TGTGCCACCTGGGATGGCGATATTATTAAGAAACTCTTT,CATWDGDIIKKLF
TRGJP1,hyperexpanded,TRGV10,TGTGCTGCGTGGGATTACCCCACTGGTTGGTTCAAGATATTT,CAAWDYPTGWFKIF
TRGJP1,NA,TRGV9,TGTGCCTTGTGGTTCTCAACTGGTTGGTTCAAGATATTT,CALWFSTGWFKIF
TRGJ1/TRGJ2,large,TRGV2,TGTGCCACCTGGGACGGGCCAAGGGAAAGGTATTATTATAAGAAACTCTTT,CATWDGPRERYYYKKLF
TRGJ1/TRGJ2,large,TRGV3,TGTGCCACCTGGGACAGGCGGGCTTATAAGAAACTCTTT,CATWDRRAYKKLF
TRGJP1,few,TRGV10,TGTGCTGCGTGGGATTACCCTGGTTGGTTCAAGATATTT,CAAWDYPGWFKIF
TRGJ1/TRGJ2,NA,TRGV10,TGTGCTGCGTGGAATACCCAAAGTAAACTCTTT,CAAWNTQSKLF
TRGJP1,NA,TRGV10,TGTGCTGCGTGGGGATTACCCCCTGGTTGGTTCAAGATATTT,CAAWGLPPGWFKIF
TRGJ1/TRGJ2,NA,TRGV8,TGTGCCCACCTGGGCCCCTCGGCGGTTAATAAGAAACTCTTT,CAHLGPSAVNKKLF
TRGJP1,once,TRGV3,TGTGCCACCTGGGCCTGGGTCTGGCAGGGGCCCACTGGTTGGTTCAAGATATTT,CATWAWVWQGPTGWFKIF
TRGJP2,few,TRGV2,TGTGCCACCTGGGACGGGCCCCCCAGTAGTGATTGGATCAAGACGTTT,CATWDGPPSSDWIKTF
TRGJ1/TRGJ2,large,TRGV2,TGTGCCACCTGGGACGGGCGGGAGAAACTCTTT,CATWDGREKLF
TRGJ1/TRGJ2,NA,TRGV8,TGTGCCACCTGGGATAGGCTTTGGTATAAGAAACTCTTT,CATWDRLWYKKLF
TRGJP1,hyperexpanded,TRGV2,TGTGCCACCTGGTATACCACTGGTTGGTTCAAGATATTT,CATWYTTGWFKIF
TRGJP1,NA,TRGV2,TGTGCCACCTGGGACGGGCCTACCGGTTGGTTCAAGATATTT,CATWDGPTGWFKIF
TRGJ1/TRGJ2,large,TRGV2,TGTGCCACCTGGGACAGCTATAAGAAACTCTTT,CATWDSYKKLF
TRGJP2,NA,TRGV8,TGTGCCACCTATAAAGTGATTTGGATCAAGACGTTT,CATYKVIWIKTF
TRGJP1,NA,TRGV10,TGTGCTGCGTGGGATTACAAGTCCACTGGTTGGTTCAAGATATTT,CAAWDYKSTGWFKIF
TRGJ1/TRGJ2,once,TRGV8,TGTGCCACCTTGGGACAAGCTGACCTTTATTATAAGAAACTCTTT,CATLGQADLYYKKLF
TRGJP1,once,TRGV8,TGTGCCACCGGGATCCCGATAGGGGTGGTGCATACCACTGGTTGGTTCAAGATATTT,CATGIPIGVVHTTGWFKIF
TRGJP2,NA,TRGV10,TGTGCTGCGTGGATTAAGGACTGGATCAAGACGTTT,CAAWIKDWIKTF
TRGJ1/TRGJ2,NA,TRGV2,TGTGCCACCTGGGACGGGTTTAATTATAAGAAACTCTTT,CATWDGFNYKKLF
TRGJ1/TRGJ2,NA,TRGV10,TGTGCTGCGTGGAATACCCAAAGAAAACTCTTT,CAAWNTQRKLF
TRGJP2,NA,TRGV8,TGTGCCACCTGGGCCTTAGTTAGTGATTGGATCAAGACGTTT,CATWALVSDWIKTF
TRGJ1/TRGJ2,NA,TRGV10,TGTGCTGCGTGGGATTGCAATAAGAAACTCTTT,CAAWDCNKKLF
TRGJP2,few,TRGV8,TGTGCCACTATAAGTGATTGGATCAAGACGTTT,CATISDWIKTF
TRGJ1/TRGJ2,NA,TRGV8,TGTGCCACCTGGGACAAGGCTGACCTTTATTATAAGAAACTCTTT,CATWDKADLYYKKLF
TRGJP2,NA,TRGV2,TGTGCCACCTGGGACGGGGCAAACCGACGGCTTTGGATCAAGACGTTT,CATWDGANRRLWIKTF
TRGJP2,few,TRGV2,TGTGCCACCTGGGACGGGCTGTCTCTTATAGTAGTTGATTGGATCAAGACGTTT,CATWDGLSLIVVDWIKTF
TRGJP2,NA,TRGV11,TGTGCCTGCTGGATTAGTATTGGGAGTGATTGGATCAAGACGTTT,CACWISIGSDWIKTF
TRGJ1/TRGJ2,NA,TRGV2,TGTGCCACCTGGGACGGATCGTTTATTATAAAGAAACTCTTT,CATWDGSFIIKKLF
TRGJP2,hyperexpanded,TRGV8,TGTGCCACCTGGAGTAGTGATTGGATCAAGACGTTT,CATWSSDWIKTF
TRGJ1/TRGJ2,NA,TRGV9,TGTGCTTGTGGAGGTAGGCATAAGAAACTCTTT,CACGGRHKKLF
TRGJP2,NA,TRGV9,TGTGCCTTCACTACATTTTATAGTAGTGATTGGATCAAGACGTTT,CAFTTFYSSDWIKTF
TRGJP2,NA,TRGV2,TGTGCACCTCGGAGCGGGCCTTGGATCAAGACGTTT,CAPRSGPWIKTF
TRGJP1,once,TRGV10,TGTGCTGCGTGGGATGGTCGTACTGGTTGGTTCAAGATATTT,CAAWDGRTGWFKIF
TRGJP2,NA,TRGV3,TGTGCCACCTGGGACAGGGCTCAATGGATCAAGACGTTT,CATWDRAQWIKTF
TRGJP1,NA,TRGV10,TGTGCTGCGTGGGATTCGCGTGGAAGGCGCCCATCTGGTTGGTTCAAGATATTT,CAAWDSRGRRPSGWFKIF